What follows are 2 T cell receptor beta chains derived from one specimen sequenced in a study of shared clonotypes between healthy human individuals. This table comes from immunoSEQ multiplex PCR, and its TCRdb copy is limited to in-frame clones, with some not included. The sample lists about half a million clones, 60% to 80% occurring once. Input material: PBMCs. These receptors all come from a woman aged 40 to 50 in good health. Some clones in this sample may be carry-over from other donors' samples.

The rearrangement links TRBV18 to TRBJ2-1, with 8 bases aligning to TRBD2. Germline CDR1 is KGHSH and CDR2 is LQKENI. CDR3 length: 17 amino acids. V shed 3 bases, J shed 5 bases, and the junction held 12 bases outside the gene matches. Here the CDR3 DNA reads TGTGCCAGCTCACCGTTCAGCGGGACTAGGGGTGACAATGAGCAGTTCTTC. It encodes CASSPFSGTRGDNEQFF.

This clone showed up just once. It may be a read error: a sequence one base away is much more abundant. The CDR3 region has the DNA TGCGCCAGCAGCTTGGGGGGGCAGGGGGGCACAGATACGCAGTATTTT. The encoded protein is CASSLGGQGGTDTQYF. The V call is TRBV5-1, the J call TRBJ2-3; 7 positions agree with TRBD1. Germline CDR1 SGHRS, CDR2 YFSETQ. J lost 1 base, V lost 0 bases, and 5 bases had no gene match. This CDR3 is built from 16 residues.